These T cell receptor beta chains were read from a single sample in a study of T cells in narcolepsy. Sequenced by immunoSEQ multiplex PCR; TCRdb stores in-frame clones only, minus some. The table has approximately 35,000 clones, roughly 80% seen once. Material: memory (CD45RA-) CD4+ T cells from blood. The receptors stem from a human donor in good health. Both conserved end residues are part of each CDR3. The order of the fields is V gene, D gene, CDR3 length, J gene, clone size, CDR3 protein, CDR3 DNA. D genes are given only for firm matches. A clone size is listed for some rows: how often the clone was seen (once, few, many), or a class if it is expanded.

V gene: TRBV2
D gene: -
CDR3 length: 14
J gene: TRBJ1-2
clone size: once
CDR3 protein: CASSDKGANYGYTF
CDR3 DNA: TGTGCCAGCAGTGATAAGGGGGCTAACTATGGCTACACCTTC

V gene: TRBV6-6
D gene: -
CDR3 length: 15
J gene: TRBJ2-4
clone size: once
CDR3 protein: CASSQTHRVENIQYF
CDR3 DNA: TGTGCCAGCAGTCAAACCCACAGGGTCGAAAACATTCAGTACTTC

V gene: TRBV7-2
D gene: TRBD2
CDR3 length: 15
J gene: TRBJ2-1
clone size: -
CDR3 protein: CASSVAGQPDNEQFF
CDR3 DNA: TGTGCCAGCAGCGTAGCGGGACAACCCGACAATGAGCAGTTCTTC

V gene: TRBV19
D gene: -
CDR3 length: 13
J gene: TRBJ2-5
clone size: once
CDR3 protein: CASSGVLGETQYF
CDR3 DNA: TGTGCCAGTAGTGGGGTCCTGGGGGAGACCCAGTACTTC

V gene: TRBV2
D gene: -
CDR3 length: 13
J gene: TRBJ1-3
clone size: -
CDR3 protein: CASMVERGNTIYF
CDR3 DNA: TGTGCCAGCATGGTAGAGAGAGGAAACACCATATATTTT

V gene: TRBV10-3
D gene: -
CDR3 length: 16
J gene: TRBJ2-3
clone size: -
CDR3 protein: CAISESGLTRPDTQYF
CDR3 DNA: TGTGCCATCAGTGAGTCGGGATTGACTAGGCCAGATACGCAGTATTTT

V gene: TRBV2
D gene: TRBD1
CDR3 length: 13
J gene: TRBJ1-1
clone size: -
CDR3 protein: CASKGTGYTEAFF
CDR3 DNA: TGTGCCAGCAAAGGGACAGGGTACACTGAAGCTTTCTTT

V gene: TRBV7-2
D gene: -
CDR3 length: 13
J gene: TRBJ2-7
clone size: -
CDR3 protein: CASSLVGGDEQYF
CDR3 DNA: TGTGCCAGCAGCTTAGTCGGGGGAGACGAGCAGTACTTC

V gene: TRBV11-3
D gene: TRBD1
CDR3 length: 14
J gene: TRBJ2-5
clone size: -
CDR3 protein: CASRGMGQQETQYF
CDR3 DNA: TGTGCCAGCAGGGGGATGGGACAGCAAGAGACCCAGTACTTC

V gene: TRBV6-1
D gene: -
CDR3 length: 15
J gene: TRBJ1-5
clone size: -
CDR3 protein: CASSETTGGNPPQHF
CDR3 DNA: TGTGCCAGCAGTGAAACGACCGGGGGAAATCCGCCCCAGCATTTT

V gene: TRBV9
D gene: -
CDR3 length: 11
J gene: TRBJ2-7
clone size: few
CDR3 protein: CASSAEGEQYF
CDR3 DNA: TGTGCCAGCAGTGCTGAGGGGGAGCAGTACTTC

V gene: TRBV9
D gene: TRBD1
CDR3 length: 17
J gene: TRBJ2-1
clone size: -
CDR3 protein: CASSVDPPTGQNNEQFF
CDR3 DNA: TGTGCCAGCAGCGTAGACCCCCCGACAGGGCAAAACAATGAGCAGTTCTTC

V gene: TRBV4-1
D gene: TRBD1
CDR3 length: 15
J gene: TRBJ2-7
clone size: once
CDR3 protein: CASSQDRTGAYEQYF
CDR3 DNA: TGCGCCAGCAGCCAAGATCGGACAGGGGCCTACGAGCAGTACTTC

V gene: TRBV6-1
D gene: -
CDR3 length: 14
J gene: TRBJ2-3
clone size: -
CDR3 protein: CASNRDGSTDTQYF
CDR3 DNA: TGTGCCAGCAACCGGGACGGTAGCACAGATACGCAGTATTTT

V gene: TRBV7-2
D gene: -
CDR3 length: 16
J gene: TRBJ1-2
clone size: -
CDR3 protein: CASSFGLTQDYYGYTF
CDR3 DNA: TGTGCCAGCAGCTTTGGCCTTACCCAGGACTACTATGGCTACACCTTC

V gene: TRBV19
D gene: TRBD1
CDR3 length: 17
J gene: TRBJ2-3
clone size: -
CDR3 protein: CASSIAGTGHLEDTQYF
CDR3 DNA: TGTGCCAGTAGTATCGCCGGGACAGGCCACCTCGAAGATACGCAGTATTTT

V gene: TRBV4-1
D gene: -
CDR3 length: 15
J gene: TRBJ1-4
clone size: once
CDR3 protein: CASSQVGGTMEKLFF
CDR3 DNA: TGCGCCAGCAGCCAAGTAGGCGGAACCATGGAAAAACTGTTTTTT

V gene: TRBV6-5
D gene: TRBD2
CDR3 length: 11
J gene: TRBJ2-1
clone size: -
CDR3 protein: CASSYGGVPFF
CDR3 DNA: TGTGCCAGCAGTTACGGGGGGGTTCCGTTCTTC

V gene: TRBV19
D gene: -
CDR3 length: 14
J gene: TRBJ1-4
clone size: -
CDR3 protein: CASSPVRENEKLFF
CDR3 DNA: TGTGCCAGTAGTCCCGTCCGGGAGAATGAAAAACTGTTTTTT

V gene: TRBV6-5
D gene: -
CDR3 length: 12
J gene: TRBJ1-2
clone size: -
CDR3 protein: CASSQQGYGYTF
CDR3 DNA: TGTGCCAGCAGCCAACAGGGCTATGGCTACACCTTC

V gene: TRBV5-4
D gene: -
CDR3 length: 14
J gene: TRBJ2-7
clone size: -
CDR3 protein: CASSLWAGAGEQYF
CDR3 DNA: TGTGCCAGCAGCTTGTGGGCGGGGGCGGGCGAGCAGTACTTC

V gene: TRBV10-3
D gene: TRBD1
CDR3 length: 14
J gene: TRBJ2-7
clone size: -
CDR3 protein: CAINPGQGYYEQYF
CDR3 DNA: TGTGCCATCAACCCGGGACAGGGGTACTACGAGCAGTACTTC

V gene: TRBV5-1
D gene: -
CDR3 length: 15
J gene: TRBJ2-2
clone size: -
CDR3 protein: CASSLRGSGSGELFF
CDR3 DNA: TGCGCCAGCAGCTTGAGGGGGTCTGGGTCCGGGGAGCTGTTTTTT

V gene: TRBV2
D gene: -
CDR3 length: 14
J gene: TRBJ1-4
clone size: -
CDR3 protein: CASSDLGRREKLFF
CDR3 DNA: TGTGCCAGCAGTGACTTGGGTCGTAGGGAAAAACTGTTTTTT

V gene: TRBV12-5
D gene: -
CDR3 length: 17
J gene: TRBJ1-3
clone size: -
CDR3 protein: CASGLRRLTDSGNTIYF
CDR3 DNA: TGTGCTAGTGGTTTAAGGCGGCTGACAGACTCTGGAAACACCATATATTTT

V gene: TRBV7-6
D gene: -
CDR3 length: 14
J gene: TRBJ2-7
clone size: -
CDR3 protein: CASSPVISSYEQYF
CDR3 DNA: TGTGCCAGCAGCCCCGTGATAAGCTCCTACGAGCAGTACTTC

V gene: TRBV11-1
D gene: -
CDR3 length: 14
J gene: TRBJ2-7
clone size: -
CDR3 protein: CASSAQGSSYEQYF
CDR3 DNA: TGTGCCAGCAGCGCCCAGGGGAGCTCCTACGAGCAGTACTTC

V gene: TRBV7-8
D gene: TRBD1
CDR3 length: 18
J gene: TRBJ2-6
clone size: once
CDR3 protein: CASSLGGRGRTGANVLTF
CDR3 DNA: TGTGCCAGCAGCTTAGGGGGCAGGGGGCGGACTGGGGCCAACGTCCTGACTTTC

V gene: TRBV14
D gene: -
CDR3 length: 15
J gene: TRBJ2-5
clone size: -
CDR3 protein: CASSQDPAGKETQYF
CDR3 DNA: TGTGCCAGCAGCCAAGATCCCGCAGGAAAAGAGACCCAGTACTTC

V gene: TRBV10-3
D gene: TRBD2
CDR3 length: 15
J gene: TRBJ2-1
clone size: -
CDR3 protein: CAISESTSGGHEQFF
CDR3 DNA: TGTGCCATCAGTGAATCGACTAGCGGCGGACATGAGCAGTTCTTC

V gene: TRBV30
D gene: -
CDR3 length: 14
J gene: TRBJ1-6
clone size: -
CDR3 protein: CAWSQGYYNSPLHF
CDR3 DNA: TGTGCCTGGAGTCAGGGATACTATAATTCACCCCTCCACTTT

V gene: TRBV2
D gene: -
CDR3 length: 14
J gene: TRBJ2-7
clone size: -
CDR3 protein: CASWGHDATYEQYF
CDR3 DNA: TGTGCCAGTTGGGGACACGACGCAACCTACGAGCAGTACTTC

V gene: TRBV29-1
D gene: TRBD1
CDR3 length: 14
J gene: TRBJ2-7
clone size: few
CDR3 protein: CSVGDRGLPYEQYF
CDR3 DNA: TGCAGCGTCGGGGACAGGGGGTTACCCTACGAGCAGTACTTC

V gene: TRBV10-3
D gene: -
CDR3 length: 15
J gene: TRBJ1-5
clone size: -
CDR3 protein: CAISEGSDGNQPQHF
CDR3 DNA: TGTGCCATCAGTGAAGGGTCGGACGGCAATCAGCCCCAGCATTTT

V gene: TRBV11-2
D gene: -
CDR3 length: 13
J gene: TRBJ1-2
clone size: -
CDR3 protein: CASSSTRVYGYTF
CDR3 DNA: TGTGCCAGCAGCTCCACGCGGGTGTATGGCTACACCTTC

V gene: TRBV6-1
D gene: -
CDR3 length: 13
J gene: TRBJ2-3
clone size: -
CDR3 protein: CASRPQGRDTQYF
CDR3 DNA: TGTGCCAGCAGGCCCCAGGGCCGGGATACGCAGTATTTT

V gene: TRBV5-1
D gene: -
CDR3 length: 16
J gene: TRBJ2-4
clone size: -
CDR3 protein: CASSLVQVGAKNIQYF
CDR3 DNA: TGCGCCAGCAGCTTGGTTCAGGTTGGTGCCAAAAACATTCAGTACTTC

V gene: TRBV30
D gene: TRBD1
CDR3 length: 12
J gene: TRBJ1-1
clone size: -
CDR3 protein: CAWDRENTEAFF
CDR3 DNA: TGTGCCTGGGACAGGGAGAACACTGAAGCTTTCTTT

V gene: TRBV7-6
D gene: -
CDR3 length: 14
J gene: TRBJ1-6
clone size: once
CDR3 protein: CASSPASLNSPLHF
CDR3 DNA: TGTGCCAGCAGTCCGGCGAGCCTAAATTCACCCCTCCACTTT

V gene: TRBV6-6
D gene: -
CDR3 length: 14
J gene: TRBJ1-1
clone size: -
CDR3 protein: CASRSHRLNTEAFF
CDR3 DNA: TGTGCCAGCAGGTCGCATCGATTGAACACTGAAGCTTTCTTT

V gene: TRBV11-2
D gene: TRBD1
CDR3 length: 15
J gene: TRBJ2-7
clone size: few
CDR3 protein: CASSQAGQVAYEQYF
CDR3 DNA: TGTGCCAGCAGCCAGGCGGGACAGGTTGCCTACGAGCAGTACTTC

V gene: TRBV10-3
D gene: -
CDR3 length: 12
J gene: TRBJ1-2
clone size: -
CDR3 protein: CASRQENYGYTF
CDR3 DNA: TGTGCCAGCAGACAGGAGAACTATGGCTACACCTTC

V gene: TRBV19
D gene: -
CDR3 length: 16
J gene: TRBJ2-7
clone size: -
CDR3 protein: CASSPKPGGTFYEQYF
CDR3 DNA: TGTGCCAGTAGTCCCAAACCTGGAGGCACGTTCTACGAGCAGTACTTC

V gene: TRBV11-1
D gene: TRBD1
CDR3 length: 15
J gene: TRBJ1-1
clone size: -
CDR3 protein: CASSSGGVTNTEAFF
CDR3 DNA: TGTGCCAGCAGCTCAGGGGGCGTCACGAACACTGAAGCTTTCTTT

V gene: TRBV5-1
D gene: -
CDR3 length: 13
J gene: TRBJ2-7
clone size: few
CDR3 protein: CASSLSQAYEQYF
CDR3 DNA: TGCGCCAGCAGCTTGTCACAAGCCTACGAGCAGTACTTC

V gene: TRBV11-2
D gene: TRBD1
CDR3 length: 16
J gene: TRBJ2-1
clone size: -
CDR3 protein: CASSLVEGARTNEQFF
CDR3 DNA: TGTGCCAGCAGCTTGGTCGAGGGGGCGCGTACAAATGAGCAGTTCTTC

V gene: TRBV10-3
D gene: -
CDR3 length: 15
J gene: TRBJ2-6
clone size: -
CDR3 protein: CAIGTVVSGANVLTF
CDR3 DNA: TGTGCCATCGGGACCGTCGTCTCTGGGGCCAACGTCCTGACTTTC

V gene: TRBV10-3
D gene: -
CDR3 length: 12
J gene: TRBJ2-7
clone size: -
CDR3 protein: CAISELIYEQYF
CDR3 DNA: TGTGCCATCAGTGAGTTGATATACGAGCAGTACTTC

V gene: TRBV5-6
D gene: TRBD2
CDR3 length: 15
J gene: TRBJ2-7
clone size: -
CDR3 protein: CASSLTGTSGYEQYF
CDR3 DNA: TGTGCCAGCAGCTTGACCGGGACTAGCGGCTACGAGCAGTACTTC

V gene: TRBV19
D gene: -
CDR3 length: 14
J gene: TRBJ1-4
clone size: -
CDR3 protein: CASSIGAGPEKLFF
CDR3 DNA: TGTGCCAGTAGTATTGGTGCAGGGCCTGAAAAACTGTTTTTT

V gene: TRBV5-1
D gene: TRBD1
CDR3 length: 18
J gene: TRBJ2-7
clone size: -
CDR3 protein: CASSFGLKQGFISYEQYF
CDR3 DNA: TGCGCCAGCAGCTTTGGGCTGAAACAGGGGTTTATCTCCTACGAGCAGTACTTC

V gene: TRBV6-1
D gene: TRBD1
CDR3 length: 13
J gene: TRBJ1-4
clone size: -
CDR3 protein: CASSGTGVEKLFF
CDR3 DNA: TGTGCCAGCTCCGGGACAGGGGTCGAAAAACTGTTTTTT

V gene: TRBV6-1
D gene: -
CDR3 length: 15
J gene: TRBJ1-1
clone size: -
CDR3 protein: CASSDFSDGPPEAFF
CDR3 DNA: TGTGCCAGCAGTGACTTTTCGGACGGACCGCCTGAAGCTTTCTTT

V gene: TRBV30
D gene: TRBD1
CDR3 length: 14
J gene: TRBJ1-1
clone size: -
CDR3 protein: CAWNAGTGGEYAFF
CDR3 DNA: TGTGCCTGGAATGCCGGGACAGGGGGGGAATATGCTTTCTTT

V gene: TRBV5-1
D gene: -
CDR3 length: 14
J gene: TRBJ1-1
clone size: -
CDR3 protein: CASSLGSGHTEAFF
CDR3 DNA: TGCGCCAGCAGCTTGGGTTCGGGGCACACTGAAGCTTTCTTT

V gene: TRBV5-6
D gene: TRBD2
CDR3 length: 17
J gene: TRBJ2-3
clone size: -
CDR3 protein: CASSLRFPGLEIDTQYF
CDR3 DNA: TGTGCCAGCAGCCTGCGGTTCCCGGGACTAGAGATAGATACGCAGTATTTT

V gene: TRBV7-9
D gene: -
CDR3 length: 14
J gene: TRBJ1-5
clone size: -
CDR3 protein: CASSPTANNQPQHF
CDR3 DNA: TGTGCCAGCAGTCCGACAGCGAACAATCAGCCCCAGCATTTT

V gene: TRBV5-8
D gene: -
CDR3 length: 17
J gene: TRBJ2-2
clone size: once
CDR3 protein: CASSLYSRAGSTGELFF
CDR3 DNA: TGTGCCAGCAGCTTGTACAGTCGGGCAGGGAGCACCGGGGAGCTGTTTTTT